This T cell receptor beta chain was observed in a study of Ad26.COV2.S vaccination and SARS-CoV-2 variants. Study in general: Intramuscular Ad26.COV2.S at 5x10^10 or 1x10^11 viral particles.

Data came from immunoSEQ multiplex PCR; TCRdb stores just in-frame clones and leaves some out. The data hold about 250,000 clones, with roughly 87% observed a single time. In this sample, this clone turned up once. The treatment denotes: around 19 received Ad26.COV2.S at low or high dose, single or two shots; about 5 received placebo; per-sample allocation not given. Specimens were obtained on day 63 following the first vaccine or placebo injection. The source is a person aged 18-65 years who received the Ad26.COV2.S COVID-19 vaccine or a placebo. The source material was peripheral blood, sampled in a trial of Ad26.COV2.S vaccine versus placebo.

The CDR3 region is CAISEQVNTEAFF. The CDR3 DNA reads as TGTGCCATCAGTGAGCAAGTGAACACTGAAGCTTTCTTT. The V call is TRBV10-3, the J call TRBJ1-1, with D uncertain. The CDR3 covers 13 residues. V lost 2 bases and J lost 0, with 4 bases in between. In germline, CDR1 is ENHRY, CDR2 SYGVKD.